This is a list of T cell receptor beta chains from one sample in a study of blood T cell repertoires in COVID-19. Sequencing was performed with immunoSEQ multiplex PCR; in TCRdb, only in-frame clones are kept and a portion is missing. The sample shows 200,000 to 250,000 clones, roughly 90% of them seen only once. The sample taken for sequencing was PBMCs or T cells enriched from blood (not recorded which). These receptors were collected from a man aged 18 to 30 with acute COVID-19. The CDR3 runs from the conserved cysteine through the conserved F or W.

TRBV12-3/TRBV12-4	TRBJ1-3	CASRASSGNTIYF
TRBV19	TRBJ1-2	CASSPHGQGYTF
TRBV5-1	TRBJ2-2	CASSLGGIGIGELFF
TRBV30	TRBJ1-3	CAWSTDVSSGNTIYF
TRBV5-1	TRBJ2-7	CASRLATGDYEQYF
TRBV13	TRBJ2-1	CASSLRGLAGFNEQFF
TRBV19	TRBJ1-1	CASSSDRAKGAFF
TRBV5-1	TRBJ2-5	CASSPRQGFFETQYF
TRBV7-2	TRBJ2-7	CASTSYRQVPYEQYF
TRBV14	TRBJ2-7	CASSQDGGGSHEQYF
TRBV2	TRBJ2-7	CASSDEQGFEQYF
TRBV4-1	TRBJ2-5	CASSQGQNWETQYF
TRBV7-2	TRBJ2-1	CASSLVSPYNEQFF
TRBV5-4	TRBJ2-2	CASSARENTGELFF
TRBV2	TRBJ1-5	CASWQGAYSNQPQHF
TRBV28	TRBJ1-5	CASCPLRGWQPQHF
TRBV2	TRBJ2-5	CASNSQGATQYF
TRBV5-1	TRBJ2-3	CASSYGAGESDTQYF
TRBV7-2	TRBJ2-5	CASSLGGGAPPPYF
TRBV4-1	TRBJ2-7	CASSPPGQAYEQYF
TRBV20-1	TRBJ1-2	CSAGDIYGYTF
TRBV6-5	TRBJ1-5	CASGSTGYQPQHF